This T cell receptor (beta chain) comes out of a study of CD8 T cells in Susac syndrome. Overall study findings and caveats: TCR sequencing and HLA analysis covered a relatively small number of individuals.

RNA was extracted with the RNeasy kit, and a quantity of roughly 0.5 to 1 ug was reverse transcribed using random hexamers. TCRdb called the immunoSEQ multiplex PCR reads again in MiXCR, with one record for every CDR3 protein. The table records over 95,000 distinct CDR3 sequences, around 93% of them present only once. Comment on this clonotype: As yet, its antigen is unknown. Without the conserved terminal phenylalanine or tryptophan, this CDR3 likely stems from a read error.

The sample taken for sequencing was CD8+ T cells from PBMCs. The source is a human donor in good health.

CDR3: CSVDNFDEQFL. The CDR3 DNA follows: TGCAGCGTTGACAATTTCGATGAGCAGTTCCTC. V is TRBV29-1 and J is TRBJ2-1; no definite D call. This CDR3 region has 11 residues. Trimming removed 3 bases at V and 8 bases at J, with 8 bases between. Germline V lookup: CDR1 SQVTM, CDR2 ANQGSEA.